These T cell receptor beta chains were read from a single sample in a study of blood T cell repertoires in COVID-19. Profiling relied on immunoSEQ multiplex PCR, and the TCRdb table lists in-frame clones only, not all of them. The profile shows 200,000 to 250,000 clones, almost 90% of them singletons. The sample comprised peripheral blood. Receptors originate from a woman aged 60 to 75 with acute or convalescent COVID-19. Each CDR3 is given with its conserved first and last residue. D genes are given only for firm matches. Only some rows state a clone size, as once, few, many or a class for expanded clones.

DNA: TGTGCCAGCAGTCCCCGACAGGGCCCTGAAGCTTTCTTT; CDR3: CASSPRQGPEAFF; J: TRBJ1-1; D: TRBD1; V: TRBV12-3/TRBV12-4; size: once
DNA: TGCGCCAGCAGGACCGGAGGGGCGCCAATATCGGGCGAGCAGTACTTC; CDR3: CASRTGGAPISGEQYF; J: TRBJ2-7; D: NA; V: TRBV5-1; size: once
DNA: TGTGCCAGCAGCCAGCTGCCTAGCGGAGGCTTTGACGAGCAGTACTTC; CDR3: CASSQLPSGGFDEQYF; J: TRBJ2-7; D: TRBD2; V: TRBV14; size: NA
DNA: TGTGCCAGCAGAGGACAGGTCGGGGAGACCCAGTACTTC; CDR3: CASRGQVGETQYF; J: TRBJ2-5; D: TRBD1; V: TRBV2; size: NA
DNA: TGCGCCAGCCATCCTGCAGGGACCGGGGAGCTGTTTTTT; CDR3: CASHPAGTGELFF; J: TRBJ2-2; D: NA; V: TRBV5-1; size: NA
DNA: TGTGCCAGCACTCAGCCAACTAGCGGATATTACAATGAGCAGTTCTTC; CDR3: CASTQPTSGYYNEQFF; J: TRBJ2-1; D: TRBD2; V: TRBV6-6; size: NA
DNA: TGCGCCAGCAGCTCCCGTCCAGGGCTTAACACCGGGGAGCTGTTTTTT; CDR3: CASSSRPGLNTGELFF; J: TRBJ2-2; D: NA; V: TRBV5-1; size: NA
DNA: TGCGCCAGCAGCCAGGGATGGACGAGTTCGGTTGGAAACACCATATATTTT; CDR3: CASSQGWTSSVGNTIYF; J: TRBJ1-3; D: NA; V: TRBV5-1; size: NA
DNA: TGTGCCAGCAGCCTCCAGCCTGGGGGGGGGTTTGTCACTGAAGCTTTCTTT; CDR3: CASSLQPGGGFVTEAFF; J: TRBJ1-1; D: NA; V: TRBV7-9; size: NA
DNA: TGTGCCAGCAGTTTTGGAGGGAGTTCAAACTATGGCTACACCTTC; CDR3: CASSFGGSSNYGYTF; J: TRBJ1-2; D: NA; V: TRBV28; size: NA
DNA: TGTGCCAGCAGACGAGGAGATACTGAAGCTTTCTTT; CDR3: CASRRGDTEAFF; J: TRBJ1-1; D: NA; V: TRBV6-5; size: NA
DNA: TGTGCCAGCACGGAGGGCGGGGTGGGTCAAGAGACCCAGTACTTC; CDR3: CASTEGGVGQETQYF; J: TRBJ2-5; D: NA; V: TRBV2; size: NA
DNA: TGTGCCAGCAGCTTAGGACAGGGGCTCCAGGAGACCCAGTACTTC; CDR3: CASSLGQGLQETQYF; J: TRBJ2-5; D: TRBD1; V: TRBV7-3; size: few
DNA: TGTGCCAGCAGTTCGACGAGATCAGGGTTAAGTCAGCCCCAGCATTTT; CDR3: CASSSTRSGLSQPQHF; J: TRBJ1-5; D: NA; V: TRBV6-5; size: NA